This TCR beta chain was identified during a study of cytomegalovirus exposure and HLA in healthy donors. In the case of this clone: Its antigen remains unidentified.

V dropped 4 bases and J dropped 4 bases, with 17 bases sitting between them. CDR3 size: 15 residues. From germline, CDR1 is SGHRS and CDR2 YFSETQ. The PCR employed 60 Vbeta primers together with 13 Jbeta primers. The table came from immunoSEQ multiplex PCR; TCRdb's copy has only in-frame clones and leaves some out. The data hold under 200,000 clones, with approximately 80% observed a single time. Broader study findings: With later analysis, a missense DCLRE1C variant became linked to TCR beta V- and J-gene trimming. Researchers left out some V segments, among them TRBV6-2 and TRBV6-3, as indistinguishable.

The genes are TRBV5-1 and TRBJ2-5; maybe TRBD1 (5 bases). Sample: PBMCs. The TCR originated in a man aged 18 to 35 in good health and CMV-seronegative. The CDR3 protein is CASSPIGVGGETQYF. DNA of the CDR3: TGCGCCAGCAGCCCCATAGGGGTGGGCGGAGAGACCCAGTACTTC.